This T cell receptor (beta chain) was observed in a study of T cells after yellow fever vaccination. TCRdb reanalysed the 5' RACE reads using MiXCR and keeps one entry per CDR3 protein. Of 50,000 or so distinct CDR3 sequences listed, less than 9% are singletons. Trimming at V came to 5 bases and at J to 4 bases, leaving 4 bases not matched to a gene. This CDR3 spans 13 amino acids. CDR1 and CDR2 from the germline V gene are SGHVS and FQNEAQ. This clonotype was detected many times. The clonotype was recovered from a man younger than 35 who received the YFV17D yellow fever vaccine. This sample comprised CD8+ T cells sorted from PBMCs, obtained approximately 15 days after the first yellow fever vaccination. This sequence joins TRBV7-8 and TRBJ2-5; the match to TRBD2 covers 7 bases. CDR3: CASSRTRGETQYF. The CDR3 nucleotides read TGTGCCAGCAGCCGGACTAGGGGAGAGACCCAGTACTTC.